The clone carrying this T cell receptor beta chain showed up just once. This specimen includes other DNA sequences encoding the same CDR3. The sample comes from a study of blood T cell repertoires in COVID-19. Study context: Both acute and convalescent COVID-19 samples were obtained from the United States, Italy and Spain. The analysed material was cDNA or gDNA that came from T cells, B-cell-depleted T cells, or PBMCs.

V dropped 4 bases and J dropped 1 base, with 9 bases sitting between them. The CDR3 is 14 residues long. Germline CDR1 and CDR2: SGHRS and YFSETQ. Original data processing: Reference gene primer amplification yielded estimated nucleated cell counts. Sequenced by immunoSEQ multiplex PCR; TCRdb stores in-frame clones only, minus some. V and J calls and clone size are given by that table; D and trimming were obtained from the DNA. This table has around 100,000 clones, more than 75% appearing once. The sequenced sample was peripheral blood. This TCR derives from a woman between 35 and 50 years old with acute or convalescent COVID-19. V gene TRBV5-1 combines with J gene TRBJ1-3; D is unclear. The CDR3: CASSPGGSGNTIYF. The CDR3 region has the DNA TGCGCCAGCAGCCCGGGAGGGTCTGGAAACACCATATATTTT.